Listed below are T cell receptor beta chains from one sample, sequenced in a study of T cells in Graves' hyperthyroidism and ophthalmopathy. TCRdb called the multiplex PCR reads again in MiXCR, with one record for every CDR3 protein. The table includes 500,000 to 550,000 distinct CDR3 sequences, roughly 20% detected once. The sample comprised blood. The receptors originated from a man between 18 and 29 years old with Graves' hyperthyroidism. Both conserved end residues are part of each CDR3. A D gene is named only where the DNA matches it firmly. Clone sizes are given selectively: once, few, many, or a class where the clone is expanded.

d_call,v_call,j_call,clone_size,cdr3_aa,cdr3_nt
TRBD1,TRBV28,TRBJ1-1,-,CASSSSTGRYTEAFF,TGTGCCAGCAGTTCCTCGACAGGGAGGTACACTGAAGCTTTCTTT
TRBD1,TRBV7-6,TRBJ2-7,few,CASSLAPDRAGSEQYF,TGTGCCAGCAGCTTAGCACCGGACAGGGCAGGGTCCGAGCAGTACTTC
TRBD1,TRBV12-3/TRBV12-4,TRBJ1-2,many,CASSQGGAYGYTF,TGTGCCAGCAGCCAGGGGGGGGCTTATGGCTACACCTTC
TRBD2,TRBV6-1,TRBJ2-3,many,CASSESLAGSTDTQYF,TGTGCCAGCAGTGAAAGCTTAGCGGGGAGCACAGATACGCAGTATTTT
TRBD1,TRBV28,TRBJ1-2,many,CASSSGQGGGYTF,TGTGCCAGCAGCTCGGGACAGGGTGGCGGCTACACCTTC
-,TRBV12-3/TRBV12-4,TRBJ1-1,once,CASSYSRRRGHTEAFF,TGTGCCAGCAGTTACTCGAGGCGGCGCGGGCACACTGAAGCTTTCTTT
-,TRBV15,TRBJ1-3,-,CATSRGGFTTYASGNTIYF,TGTGCCACCAGCAGAGGGGGATTCACAACGTACGCCTCTGGAAACACCATATATTTT
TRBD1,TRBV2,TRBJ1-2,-,CASSEDGTGSPYGYTF,TGTGCCAGCAGTGAAGACGGGACAGGGTCACCCTATGGCTACACCTTC
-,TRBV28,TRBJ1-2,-,CASSSPTNYGYTF,TGTGCCAGCAGTTCTCCTACTAACTATGGCTACACCTTC
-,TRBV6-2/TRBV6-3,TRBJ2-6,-,CASSRQGTEGYSGANVLTF,TGTGCCAGCAGTCGCCAAGGGACGGAGGGCTACTCTGGGGCCAACGTCCTGACTTTC
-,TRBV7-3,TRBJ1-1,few,CASSLIPSANTEAFF,TGTGCCAGCAGCTTAATCCCGTCCGCGAACACTGAAGCTTTCTTT
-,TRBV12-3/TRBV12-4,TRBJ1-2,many,CASSFDVANYGYTF,TGTGCCAGCAGCTTCGACGTTGCTAACTATGGCTACACCTTC
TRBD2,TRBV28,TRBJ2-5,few,CASSKGLAGVTQETQYF,TGTGCCAGCAGTAAGGGACTAGCGGGGGTAACCCAAGAGACCCAGTACTTC
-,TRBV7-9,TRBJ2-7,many,CASSSGESYEQYF,TGTGCCAGCAGCTCCGGGGAGAGCTACGAGCAGTACTTC